These 28 T cell receptor beta chains were all obtained from the same sample, sequenced in a study of blood T cells in healthy people across ages. Then a second PCR, running roughly 6 to 12 cycles, was carried out with a sample-barcoded 5' primer and a J-beta primer mix. MiXCR was run by TCRdb on the 5' RACE reads, yielding one entry per CDR3 protein. The data show 920,000 or so distinct CDR3 sequences, with under 55% seen just once and 18% held by the top ten. The sequencing sample was made of blood. These TCRs come from a woman aged 60 to 75 in good health.

In this sample, this clonotype turned up a few times. V is TRBV6-2 or TRBV6-3 and J is TRBJ2-1, with 9 bases matching TRBD2. The V and J ends lost 6 bases and 4 bases, in that order; junction bases with no gene match: 7. The CDR3 is 15 residues long. Germline-derived CDR1 and CDR2 are MNHEY and SVGEGT. This CDR3 reads CASSLHLAGYNEQFF. DNA of the CDR3: TGTGCCAGCAGCCTCCATCTAGCGGGATACAATGAGCAGTTCTTC.

A word on this clonotype: This may stem from a read error, because a much larger clone lies one nucleotide away. V gene TRBV27 combines with J gene TRBJ2-7; TRBD2 might be the D (5 bases). The DNA end is more similar to TRBJ2-5, so the J call may be wrong. Germline loops: CDR1 MNHEY, CDR2 SMNVEV (reference sequence). This CDR3 spans 13 amino acids. The DNA of the CDR3 is TGTTCCAGCAGTAGCGCTTTGGGGGAGACCCAGTACTTC. Its translation: CSSSSALGETQYF.

The chain is built from TRBV6-1 and TRBJ2-5, with TRBD2 identical over 10 bases. The J call may be mistaken, given a closer DNA end match to TRBJ2-7. Germline CDR1 reads MNHNS; CDR2 reads SASEGT. CDR3 length equals 17 residues. The CDR3 loop reads CASSEFVLAGAAYEQYF. CDR3 in DNA: TGTGCCAGCAGTGAGTTCGTGCTAGCGGGGGCTGCCTACGAGCAGTACTTC.

V is TRBV25-1 and J is TRBJ1-5; D may be TRBD1 (6 bases). Germline V gives CDR1 MGHDK, CDR2 SYGVNS. Trimming took 1 base from V and 7 from J, leaving 8 bases between them. This CDR3 has 13 amino acids. The CDR3: CASSELGGQPQHF. The DNA for the CDR3 is TGTGCCAGCAGTGAATTGGGGGGCCAGCCCCAGCATTTT.

The chain recombines TRBV5-1 with TRBJ1-2, with D perhaps TRBD1 (5 bases). V gave up 0 bases and J gave up 1 base, with 16 bases separating them. Per the germline V gene, CDR1 is SGHRS and CDR2 is YFSETQ. This CDR3 is built from 17 residues. Here the CDR3 reads CASSLDGAGRSNYGYTF. The DNA of the CDR3 is TGCGCCAGCAGCTTGGATGGTGCAGGGCGAAGTAACTATGGCTACACCTTC.

This clonotype was seen a handful of times. The V and J genes are TRBV27 and TRBJ2-7, with TRBD2 matching over 9 bases. The CDR3 is 14 residues long. Trimming took 4 bases from V and 2 from J; bases not matched to a gene: 3. The germline V gene has CDR1 MNHEY and CDR2 SMNVEV (reference sequence). CDR3 bases: TGTGCCAGCAGTTCGGTAGCGGGAGCCTACGAGCAGTACTTC. Residues: CASSSVAGAYEQYF.

The CDR3 sequence: CASSRTSTDSPLHF. The CDR3 nucleotides read TGCGCCAGCAGCCGGACCAGCACCGATTCACCCCTCCACTTT. The rearrangement joins TRBV5-1 to TRBJ1-6, with no clear D. CDR1 SGHRS and CDR2 YFSETQ come from the germline V gene. The CDR3 length is 14 residues. The germline V and J ends were trimmed by 4 bases and 8 bases, with 13 bases remaining between them.

The chain carries TRBV2 and TRBJ2-3, with no clear D. V was cut by 7 bases and J by 3 bases, with 17 bases left in between. This CDR3 spans 15 amino acids. CDR1 and CDR2 (germline): SNHLY, FYNNEI. The CDR3 loop is CASTPDQGRTDTQYF. The CDR3 coding sequence is TGTGCCAGCACTCCGGACCAAGGAAGGACAGATACGCAGTATTTT. Based on the CDR3 plus reference TRBV2 and TRBJ2-3, the full variable domain is EPEVTQTPSHQVTQMGQEVILRCVPISNHLYFYWYRQILGQKVEFLVSFYNNEISEKSEIFDDQFSVERPDGSNFTLKIRSTKLEDSAMYFCASTPDQGRTDTQYFGPGTRLTVL.

CDR3 DNA: TGCGCCAGCAGCCAAGGGACTAGCGGGAGGGCGGATACGCAGTATTTT. Encoded protein: CASSQGTSGRADTQYF. J is TRBJ2-3 and V is TRBV4-1, with 15 nucleotides matching TRBD2. There are 16 residues in the CDR3. Germline V gene data show CDR1 as MGHRA and CDR2 as YSYEKL. With 1 base clipped from V and 6 bases from J, the junction kept 2 bases outside the gene matches.

V is TRBV7-9 and J is TRBJ1-2, with D perhaps matching TRBD1 (6 bases). Germline assignment: CDR1 SEHNR and CDR2 FQNEAQ (reference sequence). The CDR3 consists of 17 residues. Trimming stripped 0 bases from V and 5 bases from J, with 19 bases between. This CDR3 is CASSLAMTGASLYGYTF. DNA for the CDR3: TGTGCCAGCAGCTTAGCTATGACAGGCGCTAGTTTGTATGGCTACACCTTC.

In its sample, this clonotype was seen a few times. This chain joins TRBV12-3 or TRBV12-4 and TRBJ1-2; D possibly corresponds to TRBD1 (5 bases). V dropped 5 bases and J dropped 6 bases, with 10 bases sitting between them. The CDR3 totals 12 residues. The CDR3 nucleotides are TGTGCCAGCAGTGGGGGGAGCCATGGCTACACCTTC. Translating gives CASSGGSHGYTF.

The rearrangement joins TRBV10-1 to TRBJ2-1; TRBD2 is a possible D gene (6 bases). Trimming removed 2 bases from V and 8 bases from J, with 16 bases in between. Germline loops: CDR1 WNHNN, CDR2 SYGVQD (reference sequence). The CDR3 covers 15 residues. The CDR3 sequence: CASSEVGHPGDEQFF. In DNA form, the CDR3 reads TGCGCCAGCAGTGAGGTGGGGCACCCGGGGGATGAGCAGTTCTTC.

The sample holds a few counts of this clonotype. The rearrangement links TRBV27 to TRBJ2-3; D is possibly TRBD1 (6 bases). The V gene lost 5 bases and the J gene lost 4 bases, with 19 bases spanning the gap. CDR3 size: 16 residues. In germline, CDR1 is MNHEY, CDR2 SMNVEV (reference sequence). The CDR3 DNA reads TGTGCCAGCAGTGGACCGACAGGTTCAACCCCAGATACGCAGTATTTT. Residues: CASSGPTGSTPDTQYF.

This rearrangement joins TRBV12-3 or TRBV12-4 to TRBJ2-3; 8 nucleotides align to TRBD1. The CDR3 is made up of 14 amino acids. The V segment lost 6 bases and the J segment 2 bases; nucleotides outside the gene matches: 4. The CDR3 spells CASRRQGFTDTQYF. Here the CDR3 DNA reads TGTGCCAGCAGAAGACAGGGGTTCACAGATACGCAGTATTTT.

Only one count was recorded for this clonotype. The chain employs TRBV20-1 and TRBJ1-2; D is uncertain. Trimming shortened V by 0 bases and J by 4 bases, and 15 bases separated the two germline ends. The germline gives CDR1 DFQATT, CDR2 SNEGSKA (reference sequence). The CDR3 is 15 amino acids. The CDR3 bases are TGCAGTGCTAGAGAAGGACGAAGGGAAGCCTATGGCTACACCTTC. This encodes CSAREGRREAYGYTF.

A few counts support this clonotype. The CDR3 DNA follows: TGTGCCAGCATTCGGACAGGGGAAGGTTCACCCCTCCACTTT. Protein product: CASIRTGEGSPLHF. This chain joins TRBV12-3 or TRBV12-4 and TRBJ1-6, with TRBD1 matching 9 bases. Losses at the gene ends were 7 bases for V and 9 bases for J; bases not matched to a gene: 7. The CDR3 is made up of 14 amino acids.

This clonotype was recorded at least ten times. The chain carries TRBV9 and TRBJ2-1; TRBD1 agrees at 7 bases. Trimming took 0 bases from V and 3 from J; bases not matched to a gene: 3. The germline V gene encodes CDR1 SGDLS and CDR2 YYNGEE. The CDR3 consists of 15 residues. CDR3 nucleotides: TGTGCCAGCAGCGTAGAAGGGGGCTTCTACAATGAGCAGTTCTTC. This encodes CASSVEGGFYNEQFF.

V is TRBV12-3 or TRBV12-4 and J is TRBJ1-2; D remains unclear. The CDR3 is made up of 14 amino acids. Between the trimmed V and J ends, which lost 3 bases and 2 bases, there was a span of 10 bases. This CDR3 reads CASSFLRTNYGYTF. The CDR3, as DNA: TGTGCCAGCAGTTTTCTCAGGACGAACTATGGCTACACCTTC.

This clonotype was seen more than once but under ten times. The J gene is TRBJ2-3, the V gene TRBV27, with 10 bases matching TRBD1. V was clipped by 5 bases and J by 4 bases; unmatched bases: 9. Looked up from germline, CDR1 is MNHEY and CDR2 is SMNVEV (reference sequence). This CDR3 contains 16 residues. This chain's CDR3 is CASSPRQGALSDTQYF. CDR3 coding DNA: TGTGCCAGCAGTCCCCGACAGGGGGCTCTATCAGATACGCAGTATTTT.

This clonotype was counted a few times. This rearrangement joins TRBV6-2 or TRBV6-3 to TRBJ1-3; weak D call: TRBD1 (6 bases). Germline CDR1 and CDR2: MNHEY and SVGEGT. CDR3 size: 16 residues. Trimming pared 7 bases from V and 0 bases from J, leaving 16 bases between. The CDR3, as DNA: TGTGCCAGCACTACGATAACAGGGAGCTCTGGAAACACCATATATTTT. As protein: CASTTITGSSGNTIYF.

This clonotype was seen only a few times. The chain couples TRBV20-1 to TRBJ2-7, with D perhaps TRBD1 or TRBD2 (5 bases each). The length of the CDR3 is 15 residues. Trimming removed 2 bases from V and 5 bases from J, with 19 bases in between. In germline, CDR1 is DFQATT, CDR2 SNEGSKA (reference sequence). The CDR3 DNA is TGCAGTGCTAGACCCCCGAGGGGCACTAGGCACGAGCAGTACTTC. Translated: CSARPPRGTRHEQYF.

This chain uses TRBV20-1 with TRBJ2-5; 9 nucleotides agree with TRBD2. The DNA end is a closer match to TRBJ2-7, so the J assignment may be wrong. This CDR3 has 14 amino acids. Germline CDR1 reads DFQATT; CDR2 reads SNEGSKA (reference sequence). The CDR3 sequence is CSARIIAGAGEQYF. CDR3 DNA sequence: TGCAGTGCTAGGATAATAGCGGGAGCAGGCGAGCAGTACTTC.

V is TRBV13 and J is TRBJ2-2; the match to TRBD2 covers 8 bases. This CDR3 spans 16 amino acids. The germline gives CDR1 PRHDT, CDR2 FYEKMQ (reference sequence). V dropped 5 bases and J dropped 5; count of bases not matched to a gene: 10. The CDR3, as DNA: TGTGCCAGCAGCCTATCCCGGGGGGGCCGAACCGGGGAGCTGTTTTTT. Translation gives CASSLSRGGRTGELFF.

This clonotype occurred a few times. The CDR3 nucleotides read TGCAGCGCCACTGGACCCCTCGCCGTAGAGCAGTACTTC. It codes for CSATGPLAVEQYF. The rearrangement joins TRBV29-1 to TRBJ2-7; D gene ambiguous. The CDR3 is 13 amino acids. V lost 7 bases and J lost 7, with 20 bases in between. Germline CDR1 SQVTM, CDR2 ANQGSEA.

This clonotype has a handful of counts. The rearrangement uses TRBV27 and TRBJ2-1; weak D call: TRBD2 (6 bases). Trimming stripped 8 bases from V and 7 bases from J, with 12 bases between. Germline V gene sequence: CDR1 MNHEY, CDR2 SMNVEV (reference sequence). CDR3 size: 12 residues. CDR3 amino acids: CASGTSSNEQFF. The CDR3 DNA is TGTGCCAGCGGCACTAGCAGTAATGAGCAGTTCTTC.

This clonotype appeared a few times. This sequence joins TRBV5-1 and TRBJ2-4, with D possibly being TRBD1 or TRBD2 (5 bases each). CDR3 length equals 15 residues. Germline V CDR1 and CDR2: SGHRS, YFSETQ. V was cut by 1 base and J by 13 bases, with 21 bases left in between. CDR3 residues: CASSLKGSPEGEQYF. For the CDR3, the DNA is TGCGCCAGCAGCTTGAAGGGGTCCCCTGAGGGTGAGCAGTACTTC.

This clonotype appeared many times. This chain uses TRBV7-9 with TRBJ2-1; 9 bases map to TRBD1. V dropped 7 bases and J dropped 10; count of bases not matched to a gene: 11. This CDR3 comprises 14 residues. Germline loops: CDR1 SEHNR, CDR2 FQNEAQ (reference sequence). CDR3 nucleotides: TGTGCCAGCACCCTTGGGACAGGGCGAAGGGAGCAGTTCTTC. Translated: CASTLGTGRREQFF.

A remark on this clonotype: A much larger clone lies a single base off, so this may be a read error. The genes are TRBV20-1 and TRBJ2-1; weak D call: TRBD2 (6 bases). The CDR3 sequence is 13 residues long. V lost 3 bases and J 10 bases, leaving 16 bases between the germline ends. Germline values: CDR1 DFQATT, CDR2 SNEGSKA (reference sequence). CDR3 in DNA: TGCAGTGCTAGGGGCGGGAACCCCTACGAGCAGTTCTTC. This translates into CSARGGNPYEQFF.